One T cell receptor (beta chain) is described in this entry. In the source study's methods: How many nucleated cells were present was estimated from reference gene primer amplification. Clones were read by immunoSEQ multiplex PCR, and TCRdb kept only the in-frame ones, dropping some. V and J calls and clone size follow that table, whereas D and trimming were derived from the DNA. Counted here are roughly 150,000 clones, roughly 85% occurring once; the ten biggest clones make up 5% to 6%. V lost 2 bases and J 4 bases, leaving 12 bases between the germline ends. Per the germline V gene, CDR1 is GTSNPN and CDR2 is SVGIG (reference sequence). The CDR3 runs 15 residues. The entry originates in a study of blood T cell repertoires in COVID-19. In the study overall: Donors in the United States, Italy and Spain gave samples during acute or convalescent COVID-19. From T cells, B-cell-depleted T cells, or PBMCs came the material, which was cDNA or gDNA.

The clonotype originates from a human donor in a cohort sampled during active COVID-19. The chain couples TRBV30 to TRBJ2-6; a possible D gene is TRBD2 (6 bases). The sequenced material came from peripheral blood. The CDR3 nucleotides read TGTGCCTGGAGTCGCGGAGGGGAGGGGGCCAACGTCCTGACTTTC. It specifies CAWSRGGEGANVLTF.